The 29 T cell receptor beta chains given below trace back to one sample, sequenced in a study of blood T cell repertoires in COVID-19. Using immunoSEQ multiplex PCR, the repertoire was profiled, and TCRdb retains in-frame clones only, with some absent. The sample holds approximately 120,000 clones; roughly 84% are singletons and the top ten take about 6.6%. Sequenced material: peripheral blood. The receptors stem from a woman in her forties or fifties with acute or convalescent COVID-19.

The chain uses TRBV18 and TRBJ1-3; the D gene is possibly TRBD1 (5 bases). V was trimmed by 2 bases and J by 6 bases, leaving 20 bases between them. Germline assignment: CDR1 KGHSH and CDR2 LQKENI. This CDR3 has 17 amino acids. Here the CDR3 DNA reads TGTGCCAGCTCACCATACGATCGGGCAGGGCTCGCAAACACCATATATTTT. Amino acids: CASSPYDRAGLANTIYF.

The J gene is TRBJ1-2, the V gene TRBV9; no clear D. CDR1 and CDR2 from the germline V gene are SGDLS and YYNGEE. The V end was cut by 5 bases, the J end by 1 base, with 24 bases between. The CDR3 contains 18 residues. CDR3 residues: CASSGPFGVSNFNYGYTF. The CDR3 DNA follows: TGTGCCAGCAGTGGCCCCTTTGGAGTGAGCAATTTTAACTATGGCTACACCTTC.

The J gene is TRBJ1-1, the V gene TRBV10-3; perhaps TRBD1 as D (5 bases). Germline CDR1 reads ENHRY; CDR2 reads SYGVKD. Trimming cost V 4 bases and J 5 bases, with 14 bases left between them. This CDR3 has 14 residues. CDR3 coding DNA: TGTGCCATCAGTGTGGGGCAGGCGGGGACTGAAGCTTTCTTT. Protein product: CAISVGQAGTEAFF.

Regarding this clone: This CDR3 is also generated by other DNA sequences in the sample. The J gene is TRBJ1-1, the V gene TRBV10-3; maybe TRBD1 (5 bases). The germline CDR1 and CDR2 sequences are ENHRY and SYGVKD. CDR3 length equals 13 residues. With 4 bases removed from V and 1 base from J, the gap between germline ends came to 7 bases. CDR3 sequence: CAISGQGNTEAFF. The CDR3, as DNA: TGTGCCATCAGTGGGCAGGGGAACACTGAAGCTTTCTTT.

The DNA for the CDR3 is TGTGCTAGTGGTTTACAGGGGAGGAACACTGAAGCTTTCTTT. Translated: CASGLQGRNTEAFF. The chain carries TRBV12-5 and TRBJ1-1, with 7 bases matching TRBD1. The germline V gene has CDR1 LGHNT and CDR2 FRNRAP. The length of the CDR3 is 14 residues. J gave up 1 base and V 3 bases, and 2 bases lay outside the gene matches.

This clone has a handful of counts. This chain connects TRBV6-1 to TRBJ1-1, with D possibly TRBD1 on 5 matching bases. There are 15 residues in the CDR3. Trimming cost V 2 bases and J 0 bases, with 10 bases left between them. Germline V lookup: CDR1 MNHNS, CDR2 SASEGT. The CDR3 sequence: CASSERGSLNTEAFF. The CDR3 DNA is TGTGCCAGCAGTGAACGGGGGTCCCTGAACACTGAAGCTTTCTTT.

The chain joins TRBV10-1 to TRBJ1-1; 8 nucleotides agree with TRBD1. After removal of 3 bases from V and 4 bases from J, the junction contained 7 bases not matched to a gene. CDR3 size: 15 residues. Per germline, CDR1 WNHNN and CDR2 SYGVQD (reference sequence). This chain's CDR3 is CASSESGQGVTEAFF. The DNA of the CDR3 is TGCGCCAGCAGTGAATCTGGACAGGGCGTCACTGAAGCTTTCTTT.

The chain is built from TRBV7-9 and TRBJ1-4; D gene uncertain. This CDR3 has 14 amino acids. V dropped 0 bases and J dropped 4 bases, with 6 bases sitting between them. The germline CDR1 and CDR2 sequences are SEHNR and FQNEAQ (reference sequence). CDR3 sequence reads: CASSLAALNEKLFF. CDR3 nucleotide sequence: TGTGCCAGCAGCTTAGCAGCCCTTAATGAAAAACTGTTTTTT. Using reference TRBV7-9 and TRBJ1-4 for the parts outside the CDR3, the full variable domain is DTGVSQNPRHKITKRGQNVTFRCDPISEHNRLYWYRQTLGQGPEFLTYFQNEAQLEKSRLLSDRFSAERPKGSFSTLEIQRTEQGDSAMYLCASSLAALNEKLFFGSGTQLSVL.

This clone was detected only once. The V gene is TRBV5-1, the J gene TRBJ1-2, with TRBD1 matching 7 bases. V trimming: 7 bases; J trimming: 2 bases; junction bases outside the gene matches: 8. In germline, CDR1 is SGHRS, CDR2 YFSETQ. The CDR3 has 14 residues. This chain's CDR3 is CASSSGGGNYGYTF. The CDR3 DNA is TGCGCCAGCTCCTCAGGAGGGGGCAACTATGGCTACACCTTC.

This sequence joins TRBV18 and TRBJ1-1; a weak D match, TRBD1 (5 bases). This CDR3 is built from 14 residues. V was pared by 0 bases and J by 5 bases, with 10 bases between. The V gene's germline CDR1 is KGHSH and CDR2 LQKENI. The CDR3 DNA follows: TGTGCCAGCTCACCACCGGTCAGGGTAACTGAAGCTTTCTTT. Residues: CASSPPVRVTEAFF.

J is TRBJ2-3 and V is TRBV11-2; the match to TRBD2 covers 13 bases. The CDR3 runs 17 residues. The germline V gene encodes CDR1 SGHAT and CDR2 FQNNGV. V lost 2 bases to trimming and J lost 3 bases; unmatched junction nucleotides: 5. This CDR3 reads CASSLRTSGGLTDTQYF. In DNA form, the CDR3 reads TGTGCCAGCAGCTTAAGGACTAGCGGGGGTTTGACAGATACGCAGTATTTT.

V is TRBV5-1 and J is TRBJ2-2; D unresolved. Trimming pared 1 base from V and 7 bases from J, leaving 17 bases between. The germline V gene encodes CDR1 SGHRS and CDR2 YFSETQ. The CDR3 extends over 16 amino acids. CDR3 bases: TGCGCCAGCAGCTTGTTAGTTGCTAGGTCGGACGGGGAGCTGTTTTTT. Amino acids: CASSLLVARSDGELFF.

This chain uses TRBV19 with TRBJ1-1; 7 bases match TRBD1. V was pared by 5 bases and J by 5 bases, with 5 bases of the junction left unmatched. The CDR3 is 13 residues long. Germline CDR1 and CDR2: LNHDA and SQIVND (reference sequence). As DNA, the CDR3 is TGTGCCAGTAGTTCGCGGACAGGTACTGAAGCTTTCTTT. It codes for CASSSRTGTEAFF.

This clone was counted a single time. The rearrangement links TRBV28 to TRBJ2-7; a weak D match, TRBD2 (5 bases). Looked up from germline, CDR1 is MDHEN and CDR2 is SYDVKM. This CDR3 comprises 13 residues. Trimming left V 10 bases short and J 2 bases short, with 15 bases between. The CDR3 is CATGKDGTYEQYF. The CDR3 bases are TGTGCCACGGGTAAGGACGGGACCTACGAGCAGTACTTC.

The J gene is TRBJ1-4, the V gene TRBV4-1; no reliable D call. Trimming took 0 bases from V and 5 from J, leaving 10 bases between them. Germline CDR1 MGHRA, CDR2 YSYEKL. CDR3 length equals 15 residues. The CDR3 nucleotides read TGCGCCAGCAGCCAAGATGAGGCGGGAAATGAAAAACTGTTTTTT. This translates into CASSQDEAGNEKLFF.

The V call is TRBV28, the J call TRBJ2-1; 12 bases map to TRBD2. Germline-derived CDR1 and CDR2 are MDHEN and SYDVKM. V shed 8 bases, J shed 8 bases, and the junction held 7 bases outside the gene matches. The CDR3 is made up of 14 amino acids. The CDR3 region is CASSTSGGVDEQFF. DNA of the CDR3: TGTGCCAGCTCGACTAGCGGGGGAGTCGATGAGCAGTTCTTC.

The rearrangement joins TRBV6-5 to TRBJ1-2; 7 bases map to TRBD1. The CDR3 runs 14 residues. The germline CDR1 and CDR2 sequences are MNHEY and SVGAGI. The trim removed 8 bases at V and 4 bases at J, leaving 10 bases unmatched. The CDR3 DNA reads as TGTGCCAGCCGAACGTCCGGGACAGCCTATGGCTACACCTTC. Its protein product is CASRTSGTAYGYTF.

The chain couples TRBV29-1 to TRBJ2-2, with D perhaps TRBD2 (6 bases). Trimming shortened V by 5 bases and J by 4 bases, and 11 bases separated the two germline ends. The germline CDR1 and CDR2 sequences are SQVTM and ANQGSEA. CDR3 length equals 13 residues. Written as DNA, the CDR3 is TGCAGCGTTTTGGGGGGTACCACCGGGGAGCTGTTTTTT. Amino acids: CSVLGGTTGELFF.

V usage is TRBV5-4 and J usage is TRBJ2-7; 9 bases agree with TRBD1. CDR1 is SGHNT, CDR2 YYREEE, per germline (reference sequence). The CDR3 length is 14 residues. V shed 4 bases and J 5 bases; nucleotides not matched to a gene: 7. The CDR3 DNA reads TGTGCCAGCAGCCCGGACAGGGGACGGGACGAGCAGTACTTC. It encodes CASSPDRGRDEQYF.

The chain combines TRBV3-1 (or the pseudogene TRBV3-2) with TRBJ2-1, with D perhaps matching TRBD1 (6 bases). The germline CDR1 and CDR2 sequences are LGHDT and YNNKEL (reference sequence). The length of the CDR3 is 14 residues. V lost 1 base and J 10 bases, leaving 14 bases between the germline ends. As DNA, the CDR3 is TGTGCCAGCAGCCAAGGGGTCAGGGGTTTGGAGCAGTTCTTC. Its protein product is CASSQGVRGLEQFF.

The chain recombines TRBV3-1 (or the pseudogene TRBV3-2) with TRBJ2-3; 11 nucleotides line up with TRBD2. This CDR3 comprises 16 residues. Germline CDR1 is LGHDT and CDR2 is YNNKEL (reference sequence). The trim removed 1 base at V and 3 bases at J, leaving 3 bases unmatched. The CDR3 reads CASSQARTSGTDTQYF. Written as DNA, the CDR3 is TGTGCCAGCAGCCAAGCCCGGACTAGCGGGACAGATACGCAGTATTTT.

The sample holds one count of this clone. The V and J genes are TRBV18 and TRBJ2-2; D is possibly TRBD1 (6 bases). The germline V and J ends were trimmed by 3 bases and 2 bases, with 13 bases remaining between them. CDR1 is KGHSH and CDR2 is LQKENI in the germline V gene. The CDR3 consists of 16 residues. As DNA, the CDR3 is TGTGCCAGCTCACCGACAGGCCCTCCAAACACCGGGGAGCTGTTTTTT. Residues: CASSPTGPPNTGELFF.

This clone was observed a single time. In DNA, the CDR3 is TGTGCCAGCAGTCAACAGGGTGGCAATCAGCCCCAGCATTTT. Translating gives CASSQQGGNQPQHF. The rearrangement links TRBV6-6 to TRBJ1-5, with a tentative D call TRBD1 (6 bases). Trimming stripped 5 bases from V and 2 bases from J, with 10 bases between. The CDR3 spans 14 residues. CDR1 and CDR2 from the germline V gene are MNHNY and SVGAGI (reference sequence).

The chain has TRBV6-6 and TRBJ2-7, with a weak D call TRBD2 (5 bases). This CDR3 comprises 15 residues. Looked up from germline, CDR1 is MNHNY and CDR2 is SVGAGI (reference sequence). V was clipped by 6 bases and J by 3 bases, with 18 bases between them. DNA for the CDR3: TGTGCCAGCAGACTAGGACCTGGCGGGCTCTACGAGCAGTACTTC. This sequence encodes CASRLGPGGLYEQYF.

This chain uses TRBV27 with TRBJ1-1, with 7 positions matching TRBD1. V dropped 6 bases and J dropped 1; count of bases not matched to a gene: 8. Germline lookup yields CDR1 MNHEY and CDR2 SMNVEV (reference sequence). The CDR3 covers 15 residues. The CDR3 nucleotides read TGTGCCAGCAGATTGGTCGGGACAGCGAACACTGAAGCTTTCTTT. Protein product: CASRLVGTANTEAFF.

The genes are TRBV6-5 and TRBJ1-2, with unresolved D. Germline CDR1 MNHEY, CDR2 SVGAGI. The CDR3 has 15 amino acids. V dropped 5 bases and J dropped 1 base, with 14 bases sitting between them. In DNA form, the CDR3 reads TGTGCCAGCAGTCCCACTAACCTTAATAACTATGGCTACACCTTC. It is translated as CASSPTNLNNYGYTF.

The V gene is TRBV6-5, the J gene TRBJ2-1, with D possibly being TRBD2 (5 bases). The V and J ends lost 7 bases and 7 bases respectively, with 17 bases between them. The CDR3 runs to 14 residues. The V gene's germline CDR1 is MNHEY and CDR2 SVGAGI. Here the CDR3 DNA reads TGTGCCAGCAAAGAGGGTAGTACTAGGAATGAGCAGTTCTTC. Translation gives CASKEGSTRNEQFF.

This clone was found a few times. The rearrangement links TRBV7-8 to TRBJ1-2, with 7 bases that match TRBD1. The trim removed 6 bases at V and 4 bases at J, leaving 17 bases unmatched. This CDR3 contains 17 residues. Germline-derived CDR1 and CDR2 are SGHVS and FQNEAQ. The chain's CDR3 is CASRAGGMNAASYGYTF. For the CDR3, the DNA is TGTGCCAGCAGGGCAGGGGGAATGAATGCGGCAAGCTATGGCTACACCTTC.

V is TRBV2 and J is TRBJ1-2, with TRBD1 matching over 8 bases. Germline lookup yields CDR1 SNHLY and CDR2 FYNNEI. The CDR3 runs to 15 residues. V lost 5 bases and J lost 4; bases outside the gene matches: 9. This chain's CDR3 is CASSQGQGIFYGYTF. In DNA form, the CDR3 reads TGTGCCAGCAGTCAAGGACAGGGTATCTTCTATGGCTACACCTTC.